This T cell receptor beta chain emerged from a study of cytomegalovirus exposure and HLA in healthy donors. About the study: The use of the same platform for the roughly 120 validation repertoires and the roughly 730 first-cohort repertoires was reported by a later analysis.

TCRdb's copy holds only in-frame clones and misses some; the assay was immunoSEQ multiplex PCR. The sample carries approximately 150,000 clones, around four fifths recorded once. In this sample, this clone turned up a few times. The CDR3 is 13 residues long. Germline CDR1 LGHNA, CDR2 YSLEER. The V gene lost 6 bases and the J gene lost 4 bases, with 12 bases spanning the gap. The chain employs TRBV4-3 and TRBJ1-1; D is perhaps TRBD1 (5 bases). Sequenced input: PBMCs. This TCR was sampled from a man between 25 and 39 years old in good health and CMV-seropositive. The CDR3 is CASSYGRGTEAFF. DNA for the CDR3: TGCGCCAGCAGTTATGGGAGGGGCACTGAAGCTTTCTTT.